This entry describes one T cell receptor (beta chain). Antigen unknown. The CDR3 consists of 14 residues. J was trimmed by 7 bases and V by 5 bases; bases with no gene match: 7. These data come from a study of spatial heterogeneity in lung cancer. Study information: PBMC collected at follow-up were sequenced when available, a median of about two years after resection. Raw-read counts averaged over ten per unique TCR and UMI combination. Study findings and constraints: Compared with follow-up, resection was when ubiquitous expanded tumor TCRs appeared in blood more.

Individual TCR cDNA molecules each bore their own unique molecular identifier. TCRdb itself ran the 5' RACE reads through MiXCR, one entry per CDR3 protein. The sample carries about 87,000 distinct CDR3 sequences, approximately 19% recorded once. Regarding time point: blood at routine non-recurrence follow-up after resection. This specimen was PBMCs, taken at follow-up. The rearrangement joins TRBV12-3 or TRBV12-4 to TRBJ1-5; 8 bases are a match to TRBD1. This sequence originates from a male donor with early-stage non-small cell lung cancer. CDR3 sequence reads: CASSLGTGYQPQHF. DNA for the CDR3: TGTGCCAGCAGTCTAGGGACAGGCTACCAGCCCCAGCATTTT.